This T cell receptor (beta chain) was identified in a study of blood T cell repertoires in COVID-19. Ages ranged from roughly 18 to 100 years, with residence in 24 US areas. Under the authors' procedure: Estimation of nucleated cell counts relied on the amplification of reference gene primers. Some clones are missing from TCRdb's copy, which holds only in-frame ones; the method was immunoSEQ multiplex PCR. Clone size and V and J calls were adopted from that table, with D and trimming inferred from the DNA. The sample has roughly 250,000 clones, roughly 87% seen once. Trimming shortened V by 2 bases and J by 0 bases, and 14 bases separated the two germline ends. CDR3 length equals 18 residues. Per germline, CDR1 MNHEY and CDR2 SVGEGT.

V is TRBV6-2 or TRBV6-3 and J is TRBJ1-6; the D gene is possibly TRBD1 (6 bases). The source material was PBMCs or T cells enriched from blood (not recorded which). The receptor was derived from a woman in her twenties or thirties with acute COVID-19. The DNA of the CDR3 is TGTGCCAGCAGTTACACCCGGACGGACAGCTCCTATAATTCACCCCTCCACTTT. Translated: CASSYTRTDSSYNSPLHF.